This TCR beta chain was identified in a study of shared clonotypes between healthy human individuals. The V end was cut by 0 bases, the J end by 6 bases, with 7 bases between. Germline CDR1 is SGDLS and CDR2 is YYNGEE. The CDR3 runs to 13 residues. TCRdb's table, derived via immunoSEQ multiplex PCR, lists solely in-frame clones and lacks some. This table has roughly 1 million clones, about four fifths appearing once. This clone was counted once. This receptor was identified in a man aged 18 to 30 in good health. Some clones in this sample may be carry-over from other donors' samples. V is TRBV9 and J is TRBJ1-5; D gene unclear. Specimen: memory CD4+ T cells from PBMCs. Documented subset: CD45RA-negative fraction. The CDR3 here is CASSVDHGQPQHF. The CDR3 coding sequence is TGTGCCAGCAGCGTAGATCATGGTCAGCCCCAGCATTTT.